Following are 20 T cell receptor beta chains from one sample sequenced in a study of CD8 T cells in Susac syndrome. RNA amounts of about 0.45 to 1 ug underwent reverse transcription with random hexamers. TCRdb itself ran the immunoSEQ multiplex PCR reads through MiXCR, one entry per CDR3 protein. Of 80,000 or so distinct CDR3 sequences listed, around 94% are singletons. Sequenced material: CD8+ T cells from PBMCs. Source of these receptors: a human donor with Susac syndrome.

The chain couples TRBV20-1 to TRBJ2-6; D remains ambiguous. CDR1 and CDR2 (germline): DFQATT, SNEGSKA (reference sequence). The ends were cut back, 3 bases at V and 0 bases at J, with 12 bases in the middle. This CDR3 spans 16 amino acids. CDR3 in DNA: TGCAGTGCTAGGGATTTTGGTAGCTCTGGGGCCAACGTCCTGACTTTC. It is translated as CSARDFGSSGANVLTF.

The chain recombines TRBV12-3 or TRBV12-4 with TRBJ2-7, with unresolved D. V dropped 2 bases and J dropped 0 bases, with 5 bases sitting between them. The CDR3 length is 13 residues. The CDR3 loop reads CASSLYASYEQYF. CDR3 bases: TGTGCCAGCAGTTTATATGCCTCCTACGAGCAGTACTTC.

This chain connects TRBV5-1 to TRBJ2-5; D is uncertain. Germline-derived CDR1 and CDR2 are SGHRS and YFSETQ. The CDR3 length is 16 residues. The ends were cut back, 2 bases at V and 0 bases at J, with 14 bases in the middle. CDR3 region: CASSFPVEYNQETQYF. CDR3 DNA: TGCGCCAGCAGCTTCCCGGTCGAATACAACCAAGAGACCCAGTACTTC.

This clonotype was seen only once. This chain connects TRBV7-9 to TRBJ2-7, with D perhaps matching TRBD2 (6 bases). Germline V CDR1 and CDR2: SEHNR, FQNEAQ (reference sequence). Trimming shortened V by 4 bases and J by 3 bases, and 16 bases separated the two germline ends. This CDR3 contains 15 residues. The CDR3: CASSSRGGVHYEQYF. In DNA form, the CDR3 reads TGTGCCAGCAGCTCGAGGGGAGGTGTGCACTACGAGCAGTACTTC. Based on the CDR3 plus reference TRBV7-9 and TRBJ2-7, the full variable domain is DTGVSQNPRHKITKRGQNVTFRCDPISEHNRLYWYRQTLGQGPEFLTYFQNEAQLEKSRLLSDRFSAERPKGSFSTLEIQRTEQGDSAMYLCASSSRGGVHYEQYFGPGTRLTVT.

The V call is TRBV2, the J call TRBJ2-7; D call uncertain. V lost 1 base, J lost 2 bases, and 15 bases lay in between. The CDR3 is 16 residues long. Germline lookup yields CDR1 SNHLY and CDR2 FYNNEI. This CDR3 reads CASSEEGYPPAYEQYF. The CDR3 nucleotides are TGTGCCAGCAGTGAAGAGGGCTACCCTCCGGCCTACGAGCAGTACTTC.

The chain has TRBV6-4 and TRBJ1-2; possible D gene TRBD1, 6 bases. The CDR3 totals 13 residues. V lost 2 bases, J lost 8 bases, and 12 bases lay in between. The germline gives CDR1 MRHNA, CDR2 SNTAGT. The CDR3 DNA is TGTGCCAGCAGTGACCCGGGGGCGGTAGGCTACACCTTC. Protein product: CASSDPGAVGYTF.

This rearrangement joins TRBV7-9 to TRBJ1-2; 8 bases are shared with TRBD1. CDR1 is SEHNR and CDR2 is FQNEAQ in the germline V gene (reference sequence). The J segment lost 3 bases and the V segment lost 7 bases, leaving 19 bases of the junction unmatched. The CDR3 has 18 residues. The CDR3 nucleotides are TGTGCCAGCACCGGGATTGGACAGGGAGATCCCCATCACTATGGCTACACCTTC. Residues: CASTGIGQGDPHHYGYTF.

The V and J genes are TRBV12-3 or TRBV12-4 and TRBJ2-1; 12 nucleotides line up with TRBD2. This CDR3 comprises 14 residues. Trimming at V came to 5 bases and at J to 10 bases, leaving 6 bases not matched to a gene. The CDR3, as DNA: TGTGCCAGCAGTCCGGGACTAGCGGGTAGCGAGCAGTTCTTC. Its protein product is CASSPGLAGSEQFF.

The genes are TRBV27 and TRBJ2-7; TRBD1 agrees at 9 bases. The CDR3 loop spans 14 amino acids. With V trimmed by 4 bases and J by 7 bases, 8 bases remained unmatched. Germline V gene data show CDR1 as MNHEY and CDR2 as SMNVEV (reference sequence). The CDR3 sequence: CASSSLGQGREQYF. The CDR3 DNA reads TGTGCCAGCAGTTCCCTGGGACAGGGAAGGGAGCAGTACTTC.

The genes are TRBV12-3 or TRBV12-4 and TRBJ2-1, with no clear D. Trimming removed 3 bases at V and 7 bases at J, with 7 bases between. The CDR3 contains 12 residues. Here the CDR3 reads CASSFSPNEQFF. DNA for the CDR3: TGTGCCAGCAGTTTTTCCCCGAATGAGCAGTTCTTC.

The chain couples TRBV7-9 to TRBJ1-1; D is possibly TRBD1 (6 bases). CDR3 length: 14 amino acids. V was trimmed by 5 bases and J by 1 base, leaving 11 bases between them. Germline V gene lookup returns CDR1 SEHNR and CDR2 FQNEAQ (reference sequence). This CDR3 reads CASSGLQGNTEAFF. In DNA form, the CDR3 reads TGTGCCAGCAGCGGGCTACAGGGGAACACTGAAGCTTTCTTT.

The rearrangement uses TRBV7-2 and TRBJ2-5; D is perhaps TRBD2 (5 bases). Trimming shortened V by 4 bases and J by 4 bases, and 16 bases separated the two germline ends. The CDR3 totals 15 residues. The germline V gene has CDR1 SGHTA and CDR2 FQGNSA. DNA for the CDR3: TGTGCCAGCAGCTCCATTTTGAGCGGCGGAGAGACCCAGTACTTC. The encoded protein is CASSSILSGGETQYF.

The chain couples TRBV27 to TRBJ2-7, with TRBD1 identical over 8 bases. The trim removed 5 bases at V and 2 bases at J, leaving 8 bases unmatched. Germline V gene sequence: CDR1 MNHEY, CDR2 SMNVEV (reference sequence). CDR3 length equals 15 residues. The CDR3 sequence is CASSPLDRGTYEQYF. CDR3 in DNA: TGTGCCAGCAGTCCCCTAGACAGGGGAACCTACGAGCAGTACTTC.

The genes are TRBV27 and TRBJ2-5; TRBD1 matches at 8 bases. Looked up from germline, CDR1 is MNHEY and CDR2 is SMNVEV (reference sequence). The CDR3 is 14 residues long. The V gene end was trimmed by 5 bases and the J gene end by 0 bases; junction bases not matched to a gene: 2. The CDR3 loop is CASSTGGYQETQYF. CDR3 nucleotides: TGTGCCAGCAGTACAGGGGGATACCAAGAGACCCAGTACTTC.

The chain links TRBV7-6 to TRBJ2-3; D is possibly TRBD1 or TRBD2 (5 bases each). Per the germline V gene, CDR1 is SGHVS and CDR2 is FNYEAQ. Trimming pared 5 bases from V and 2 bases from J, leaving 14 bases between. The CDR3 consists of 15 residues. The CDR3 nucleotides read TGTGCCAGCAGCCCCCAGGGACCCTTCACAGATACGCAGTATTTT. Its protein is CASSPQGPFTDTQYF.

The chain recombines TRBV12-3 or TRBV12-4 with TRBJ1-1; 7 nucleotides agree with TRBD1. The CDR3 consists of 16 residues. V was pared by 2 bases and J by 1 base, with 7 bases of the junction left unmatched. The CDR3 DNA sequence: TGTGCCAGCAGTTTATCGCCGGACAGGAGGAACACTGAAGCTTTCTTT. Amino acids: CASSLSPDRRNTEAFF.

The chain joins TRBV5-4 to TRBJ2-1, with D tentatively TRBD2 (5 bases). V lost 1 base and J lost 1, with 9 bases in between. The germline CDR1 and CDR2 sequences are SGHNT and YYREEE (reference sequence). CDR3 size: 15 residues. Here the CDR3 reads CASSLKRESYNEQFF. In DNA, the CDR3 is TGTGCCAGCAGCTTGAAGAGGGAATCCTACAATGAGCAGTTCTTC.

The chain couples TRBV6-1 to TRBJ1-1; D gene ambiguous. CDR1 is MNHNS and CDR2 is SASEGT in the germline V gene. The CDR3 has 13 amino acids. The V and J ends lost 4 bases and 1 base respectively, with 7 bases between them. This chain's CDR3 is CASSGIRNTEAFF. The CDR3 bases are TGTGCCAGCAGTGGGATACGGAACACTGAAGCTTTCTTT.

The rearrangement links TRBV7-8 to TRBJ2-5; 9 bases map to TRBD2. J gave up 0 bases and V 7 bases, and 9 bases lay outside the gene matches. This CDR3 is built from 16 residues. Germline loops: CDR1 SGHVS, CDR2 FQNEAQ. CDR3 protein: CASNPAGTSYQETQYF. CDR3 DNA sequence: TGTGCCAGCAACCCGGCCGGGACTAGCTACCAAGAGACCCAGTACTTC.

CDR3 sequence (DNA): TGCAGCGTTGAAGATCAACTGGGGGCCAGCTCCTACGAGCAGTACTTC. Protein product: CSVEDQLGASSYEQYF. The V and J genes are TRBV29-1 and TRBJ2-7; maybe TRBD1 (6 bases). This CDR3 has 16 residues. V was pared by 0 bases and J by 0 bases, with 15 bases between. Germline V lookup: CDR1 SQVTM, CDR2 ANQGSEA.